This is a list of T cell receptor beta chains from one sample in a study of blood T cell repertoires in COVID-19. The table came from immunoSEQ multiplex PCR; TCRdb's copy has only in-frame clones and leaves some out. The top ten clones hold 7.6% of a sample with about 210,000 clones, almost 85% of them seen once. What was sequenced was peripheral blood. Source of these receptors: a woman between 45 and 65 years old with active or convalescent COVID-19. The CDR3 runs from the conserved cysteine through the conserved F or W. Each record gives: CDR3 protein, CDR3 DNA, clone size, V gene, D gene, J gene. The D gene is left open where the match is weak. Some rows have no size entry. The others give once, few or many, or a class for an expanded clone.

CDR3aa: CASSPTRQGNTIYF
CDR3nt: TGTGCCAGCAGTCCTACACGACAGGGAAACACCATATATTTT
abundance: few
v_gene: TRBV2
d_gene: .
j_gene: TRBJ1-3

CDR3aa: CASSTRDRVYGYTF
CDR3nt: TGTGCCAGTAGTACTCGGGACAGAGTCTATGGCTACACCTTC
abundance: .
v_gene: TRBV19
d_gene: TRBD1
j_gene: TRBJ1-2

CDR3aa: CAISGGSSGLYEQYF
CDR3nt: TGTGCCATCAGTGGGGGGTCTAGCGGCCTCTACGAGCAGTACTTC
abundance: .
v_gene: TRBV10-3
d_gene: TRBD2
j_gene: TRBJ2-7

CDR3aa: CASSYGQANYEQYF
CDR3nt: TGTGCCAGCAGCTATGGACAGGCTAACTACGAGCAGTACTTC
abundance: .
v_gene: TRBV7-9
d_gene: TRBD1
j_gene: TRBJ2-7

CDR3aa: CASRVAGVFYEQYF
CDR3nt: TGTGCCAGCAGAGTAGCGGGAGTTTTCTACGAGCAGTACTTC
abundance: .
v_gene: TRBV6-5
d_gene: TRBD2
j_gene: TRBJ2-7

CDR3aa: CASSPGGLNYGYTF
CDR3nt: TGTGCCAGCAGCCCCGGGGGTCTTAACTATGGCTACACCTTC
abundance: .
v_gene: TRBV28
d_gene: .
j_gene: TRBJ1-2

CDR3aa: CASSRGGANVLTF
CDR3nt: TGTGCCAGCAGTAGGGGGGGGGCCAACGTCCTGACTTTC
abundance: .
v_gene: TRBV6-5
d_gene: .
j_gene: TRBJ2-6

CDR3aa: CASRRPSGDTQYF
CDR3nt: TGTGCCAGCAGGCGGCCAAGCGGCGATACGCAGTATTTT
abundance: .
v_gene: TRBV2
d_gene: .
j_gene: TRBJ2-3

CDR3aa: CASSFPSGGIGSSYEQYF
CDR3nt: TGTGCCAGCAGTTTCCCCAGCGGGGGAATCGGGAGCTCCTACGAGCAGTACTTC
abundance: .
v_gene: TRBV28
d_gene: TRBD2
j_gene: TRBJ2-7

CDR3aa: CASTIAGTGFATEAFF
CDR3nt: TGTGCCAGTACCATCGCAGGGACAGGGTTTGCCACTGAAGCTTTCTTT
abundance: few
v_gene: TRBV19
d_gene: TRBD1
j_gene: TRBJ1-1

CDR3aa: CASSPLDRVDTEAFF
CDR3nt: TGTGCCAGCTCACCCCTAGACAGGGTCGACACTGAAGCTTTCTTT
abundance: .
v_gene: TRBV18
d_gene: TRBD1
j_gene: TRBJ1-1

CDR3aa: CASSLAQGVEKLFF
CDR3nt: TGTGCCAGCAGCTTGGCGCAGGGCGTCGAAAAACTGTTTTTT
abundance: .
v_gene: TRBV5-6
d_gene: .
j_gene: TRBJ1-4

CDR3aa: CASSSFGQAPEQFF
CDR3nt: TGTGCCAGCAGCTCTTTTGGACAGGCCCCTGAGCAGTTCTTC
abundance: .
v_gene: TRBV11-2
d_gene: TRBD1
j_gene: TRBJ2-1

CDR3aa: CASSFRVQETQYF
CDR3nt: TGTGCCAGCAGCTTTCGGGTTCAGGAGACCCAGTACTTC
abundance: .
v_gene: TRBV5-4
d_gene: .
j_gene: TRBJ2-5

CDR3aa: CASSSGLAENTGELFF
CDR3nt: TGTGCCAGCAGCTCCGGACTAGCGGAGAACACCGGGGAGCTGTTTTTT
abundance: .
v_gene: TRBV5-4
d_gene: TRBD2
j_gene: TRBJ2-2

CDR3aa: CASSIGSTQSYEQYF
CDR3nt: TGTGCCAGTAGTATAGGGAGCACACAATCCTACGAGCAGTACTTC
abundance: once
v_gene: TRBV19
d_gene: .
j_gene: TRBJ2-7

CDR3aa: CASSQDLGKGSNYGYTF
CDR3nt: TGCGCCAGCAGCCAAGATCTCGGGAAGGGATCTAACTATGGCTACACCTTC
abundance: .
v_gene: TRBV4-1
d_gene: .
j_gene: TRBJ1-2

CDR3aa: CASSVSPGGGSGNTIYF
CDR3nt: TGTGCCAGCAGCGTCAGCCCGGGAGGAGGCTCTGGAAACACCATATATTTT
abundance: .
v_gene: TRBV9
d_gene: .
j_gene: TRBJ1-3

CDR3aa: CASSEGRGGYTF
CDR3nt: TGTGCCAGCAGTGAAGGTAGGGGCGGCTACACCTTC
abundance: .
v_gene: TRBV6-1
d_gene: .
j_gene: TRBJ1-2

CDR3aa: CASSQAAGNYGYTF
CDR3nt: TGCGCCAGCAGCCAAGCGGCGGGAAACTATGGCTACACCTTC
abundance: once
v_gene: TRBV4-1
d_gene: .
j_gene: TRBJ1-2

CDR3aa: CASSPGGGYNEQFF
CDR3nt: TGTGCCAGCAGCCCCGGGGGAGGGTACAATGAGCAGTTCTTC
abundance: .
v_gene: TRBV7-3
d_gene: TRBD2
j_gene: TRBJ2-1

CDR3aa: CAISAGQGGTGELFF
CDR3nt: TGTGCCATCAGTGCAGGACAGGGAGGCACCGGGGAGCTGTTTTTT
abundance: .
v_gene: TRBV10-3
d_gene: TRBD1
j_gene: TRBJ2-2

CDR3aa: CATSQQNYGYTF
CDR3nt: TGTGCCACCAGTCAACAGAACTATGGCTACACCTTC
abundance: .
v_gene: TRBV15
d_gene: .
j_gene: TRBJ1-2

CDR3aa: CASSPDSIYNSPLHF
CDR3nt: TGTGCCAGCAGTCCGGACAGTATCTATAATTCACCCCTCCACTTT
abundance: .
v_gene: TRBV6-2/TRBV6-3
d_gene: .
j_gene: TRBJ1-6

CDR3aa: CASSLLLSPPQHF
CDR3nt: TGTGCCAGCAGCTTACTTCTATCCCCCCCCCAGCATTTT
abundance: .
v_gene: TRBV2
d_gene: .
j_gene: TRBJ1-5

CDR3aa: CATGGNVGEQFF
CDR3nt: TGTGCCACCGGCGGGAACGTCGGTGAGCAGTTCTTC
abundance: .
v_gene: TRBV10-3
d_gene: .
j_gene: TRBJ2-1

CDR3aa: CASSQGTGDTEAFF
CDR3nt: TGTGCCAGCAGCCAAGGGACAGGGGACACTGAAGCTTTCTTT
abundance: .
v_gene: TRBV3-1/TRBV3-2
d_gene: TRBD1
j_gene: TRBJ1-1

CDR3aa: CASSARGGFF
CDR3nt: TGTGCCAGCAGCGCCCGCGGGGGTTTCTTT
abundance: .
v_gene: TRBV9
d_gene: .
j_gene: TRBJ1-1

CDR3aa: CASSPNRGRYEKLFF
CDR3nt: TGTGCCAGCAGCCCCAACAGGGGGAGGTATGAAAAACTGTTTTTT
abundance: .
v_gene: TRBV4-2
d_gene: TRBD1
j_gene: TRBJ1-4

CDR3aa: CASSSFTSLTPLHF
CDR3nt: TGTGCCAGCAGCTCCTTCACGAGTCTGACACCCCTCCACTTT
abundance: .
v_gene: TRBV7-9
d_gene: .
j_gene: TRBJ1-6

CDR3aa: CASSQDGTWGEKLFF
CDR3nt: TGCGCCAGCAGCCAAGATGGGACATGGGGTGAAAAACTGTTTTTT
abundance: .
v_gene: TRBV4-1
d_gene: .
j_gene: TRBJ1-4

CDR3aa: CASSQGTYNSPLHF
CDR3nt: TGTGCCAGCAGCCAAGGGACATATAATTCACCCCTCCACTTT
abundance: .
v_gene: TRBV5-8
d_gene: .
j_gene: TRBJ1-6